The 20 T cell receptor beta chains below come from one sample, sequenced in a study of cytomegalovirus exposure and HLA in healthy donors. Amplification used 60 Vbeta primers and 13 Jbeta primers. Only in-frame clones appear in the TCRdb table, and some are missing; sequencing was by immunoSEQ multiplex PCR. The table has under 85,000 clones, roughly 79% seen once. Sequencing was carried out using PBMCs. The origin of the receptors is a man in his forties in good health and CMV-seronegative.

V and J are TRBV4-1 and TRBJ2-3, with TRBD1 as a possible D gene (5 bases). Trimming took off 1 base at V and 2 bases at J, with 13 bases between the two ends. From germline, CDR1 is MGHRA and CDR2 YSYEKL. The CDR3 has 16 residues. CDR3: CASSQGGRGVTDTQYF. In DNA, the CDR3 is TGCGCCAGCAGCCAAGGGGGCCGAGGAGTCACAGATACGCAGTATTTT.

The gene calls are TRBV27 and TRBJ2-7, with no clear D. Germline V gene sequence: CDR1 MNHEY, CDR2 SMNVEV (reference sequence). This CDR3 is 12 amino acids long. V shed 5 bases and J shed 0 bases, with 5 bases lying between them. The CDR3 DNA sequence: TGTGCCAGCAGTCCCAGCTCCTACGAGCAGTACTTC. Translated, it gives CASSPSSYEQYF.

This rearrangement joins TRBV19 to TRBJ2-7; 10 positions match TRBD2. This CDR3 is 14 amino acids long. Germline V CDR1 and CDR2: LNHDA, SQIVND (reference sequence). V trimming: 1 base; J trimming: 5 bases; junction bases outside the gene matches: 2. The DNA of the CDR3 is TGTGCCAGTAGTATAGCTAGCGGGAGAAACGAGCAGTACTTC. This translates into CASSIASGRNEQYF.

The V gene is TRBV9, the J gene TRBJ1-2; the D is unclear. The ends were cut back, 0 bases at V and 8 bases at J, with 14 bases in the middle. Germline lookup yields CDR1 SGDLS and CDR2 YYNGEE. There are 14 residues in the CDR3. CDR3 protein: CASSVVGGTRGYTF. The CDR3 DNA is TGTGCCAGCAGCGTAGTGGGAGGAACGAGGGGCTACACCTTC.

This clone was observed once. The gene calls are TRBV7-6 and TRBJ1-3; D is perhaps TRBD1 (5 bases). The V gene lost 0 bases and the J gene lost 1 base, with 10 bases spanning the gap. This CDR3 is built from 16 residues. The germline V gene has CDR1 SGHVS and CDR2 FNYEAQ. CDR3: CASSLAPDTSGNTIYF. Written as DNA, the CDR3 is TGTGCCAGCAGCTTAGCGCCGGACACTTCTGGAAACACCATATATTTT.

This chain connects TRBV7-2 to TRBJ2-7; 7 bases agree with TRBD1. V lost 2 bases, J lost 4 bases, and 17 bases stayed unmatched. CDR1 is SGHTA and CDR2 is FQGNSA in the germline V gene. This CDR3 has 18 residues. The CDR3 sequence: CASSLQMSGTDLPYEQYF. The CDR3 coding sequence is TGTGCCAGCAGCTTACAGATGTCCGGGACAGATCTTCCATACGAGCAGTACTTC.

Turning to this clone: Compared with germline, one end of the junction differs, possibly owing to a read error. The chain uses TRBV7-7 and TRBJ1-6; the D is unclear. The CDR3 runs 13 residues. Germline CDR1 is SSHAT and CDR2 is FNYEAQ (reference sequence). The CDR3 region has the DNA TGTGCTAGCAGCCCGGGTGGTAATTCACCCCTCCACTTT. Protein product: CASSPGGNSPLHF.

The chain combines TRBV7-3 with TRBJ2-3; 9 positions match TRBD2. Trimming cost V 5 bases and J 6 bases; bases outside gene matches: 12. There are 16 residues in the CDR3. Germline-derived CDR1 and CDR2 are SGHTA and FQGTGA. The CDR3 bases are TGTGCCAGCAGCGCTACGGCTAGCGGGGCCCCGGATACGCAGTATTTT. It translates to CASSATASGAPDTQYF.

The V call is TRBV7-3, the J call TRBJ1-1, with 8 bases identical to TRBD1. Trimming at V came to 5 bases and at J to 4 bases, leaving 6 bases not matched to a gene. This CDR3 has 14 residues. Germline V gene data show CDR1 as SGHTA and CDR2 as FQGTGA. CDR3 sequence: CASSLAGGSTEAFF. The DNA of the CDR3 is TGTGCCAGCAGCCTAGCAGGGGGCAGCACTGAAGCTTTCTTT.

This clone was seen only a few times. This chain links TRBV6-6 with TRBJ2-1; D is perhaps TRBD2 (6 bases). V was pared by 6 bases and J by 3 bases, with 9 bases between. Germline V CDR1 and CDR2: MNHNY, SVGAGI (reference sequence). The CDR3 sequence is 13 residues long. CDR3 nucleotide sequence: TGTGCCAGCAGATCGGGACTCTACAATGAGCAGTTCTTC. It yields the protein CASRSGLYNEQFF.

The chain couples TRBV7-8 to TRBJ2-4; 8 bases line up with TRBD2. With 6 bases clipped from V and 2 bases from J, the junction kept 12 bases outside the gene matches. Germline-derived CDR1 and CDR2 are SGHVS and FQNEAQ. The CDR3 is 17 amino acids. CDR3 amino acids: CASSPLVIAGSKNIQYF. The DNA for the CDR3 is TGTGCCAGCAGTCCCCTCGTGATAGCGGGGTCCAAAAACATTCAGTACTTC.

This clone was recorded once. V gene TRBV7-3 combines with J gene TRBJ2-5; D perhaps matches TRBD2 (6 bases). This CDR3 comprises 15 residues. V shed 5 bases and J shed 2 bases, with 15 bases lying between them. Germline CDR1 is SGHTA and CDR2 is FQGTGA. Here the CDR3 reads CASSPRGSGQETQYF. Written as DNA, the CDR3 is TGTGCCAGCAGCCCGCGAGGTAGCGGACAAGAGACCCAGTACTTC.

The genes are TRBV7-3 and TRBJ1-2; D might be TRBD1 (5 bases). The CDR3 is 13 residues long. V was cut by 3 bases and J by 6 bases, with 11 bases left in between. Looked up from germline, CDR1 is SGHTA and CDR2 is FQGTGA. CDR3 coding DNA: TGTGCCAGCAGCTTTCGGGGGGGGGATGGCTACACCTTC. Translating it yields CASSFRGGDGYTF.

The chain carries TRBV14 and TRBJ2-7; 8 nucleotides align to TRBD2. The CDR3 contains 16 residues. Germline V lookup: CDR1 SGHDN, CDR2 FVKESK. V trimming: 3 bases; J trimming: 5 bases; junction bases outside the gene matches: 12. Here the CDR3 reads CASSQNFRGGGHEQYF. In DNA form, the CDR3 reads TGTGCCAGCAGCCAGAATTTCCGAGGCGGGGGGCACGAGCAGTACTTC.

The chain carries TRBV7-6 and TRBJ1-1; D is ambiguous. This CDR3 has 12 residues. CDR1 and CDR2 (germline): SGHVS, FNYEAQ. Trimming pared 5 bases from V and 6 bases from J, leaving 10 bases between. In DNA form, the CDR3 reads TGTGCCAGCAGCCCGGGAGGACCTGAAGCTTTCTTT. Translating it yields CASSPGGPEAFF.

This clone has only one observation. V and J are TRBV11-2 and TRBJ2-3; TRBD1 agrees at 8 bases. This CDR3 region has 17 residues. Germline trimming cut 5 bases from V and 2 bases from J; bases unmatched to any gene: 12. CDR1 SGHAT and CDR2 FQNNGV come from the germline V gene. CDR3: CASSPYQGARNTDTQYF. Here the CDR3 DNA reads TGTGCCAGCAGCCCCTACCAGGGGGCGCGGAACACAGATACGCAGTATTTT.

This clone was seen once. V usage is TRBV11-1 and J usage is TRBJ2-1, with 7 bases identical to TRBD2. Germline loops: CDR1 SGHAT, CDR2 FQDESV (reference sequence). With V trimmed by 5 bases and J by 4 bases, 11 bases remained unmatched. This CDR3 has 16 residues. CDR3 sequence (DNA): TGTGCCAGCAGCGGATTCGGGGGGACCCAATACAATGAGCAGTTCTTC. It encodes CASSGFGGTQYNEQFF.

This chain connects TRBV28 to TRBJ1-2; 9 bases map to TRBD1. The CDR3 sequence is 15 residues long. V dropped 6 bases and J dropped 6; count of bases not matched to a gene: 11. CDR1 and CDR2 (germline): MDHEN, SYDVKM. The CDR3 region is CASSSTLGQGHGYTF. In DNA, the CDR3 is TGTGCCAGCAGCTCAACCCTCGGACAGGGGCATGGCTACACCTTC.

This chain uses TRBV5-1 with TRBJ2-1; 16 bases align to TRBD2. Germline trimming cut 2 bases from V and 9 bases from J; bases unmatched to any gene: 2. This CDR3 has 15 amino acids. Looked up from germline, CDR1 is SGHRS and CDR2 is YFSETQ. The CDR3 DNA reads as TGCGCCAGCAGCTTTGGGACTAGCGGGGGGGGTGAGCAGTTCTTC. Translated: CASSFGTSGGGEQFF.

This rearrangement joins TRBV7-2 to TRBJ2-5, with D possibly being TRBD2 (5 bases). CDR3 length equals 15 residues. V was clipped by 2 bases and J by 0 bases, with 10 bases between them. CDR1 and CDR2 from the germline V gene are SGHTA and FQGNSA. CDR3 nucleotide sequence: TGTGCCAGCAGCTTATACGCGGACTACCAAGAGACCCAGTACTTC. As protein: CASSLYADYQETQYF. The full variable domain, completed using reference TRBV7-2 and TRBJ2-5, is GAGVSQSPSNKVTEKGKDVELRCDPISGHTALYWYRQSLGQGLEFLIYFQGNSAPDKSGLPSDRFSAERTGGSVSTLTIQRTQQEDSAVYLCASSLYADYQETQYFGPGTRLLVL.